Below, one T cell receptor (beta chain) is given with its context. Trimming removed 0 bases at V and 7 bases at J, with 11 bases between. The CDR3 runs 15 residues. Germline V gives CDR1 SGHRS, CDR2 YFSETQ. Per the original data handling: Filtering differed since immunoSEQ provided only junctions, with no quality scores. Sequencing was performed with immunoSEQ multiplex PCR; in TCRdb, only in-frame clones are kept and a portion is missing. From that table come the V and J calls and clone size; the DNA was used to work out D and trimming. The sample includes about 2 million clones, 85% to 95% of them seen just once. These data are taken from a study of shared clonotypes between healthy human individuals.

The rearrangement uses TRBV5-1 and TRBJ1-6, with unresolved D. What was sequenced was naive CD4+ T cells sorted from blood. Described subset: CD45RA+ positively selected. This clonotype originated in a man younger than 35 in good health. The CDR3 coding sequence is TGCGCCAGCAGCTTGGTTCCGGGCGCAAATTCACCCCTCCACTTT. It codes for CASSLVPGANSPLHF.